This T cell receptor (beta chain) was sequenced in a study of blood T cell repertoires in COVID-19. Study details: Collection of acute and convalescent COVID-19 samples took place in the United States, Italy and Spain. T cells, B-cell-depleted T cells, or PBMCs provided the cDNA or gDNA that served as material.

The length of the CDR3 is 16 residues. J lost 3 bases, V lost 4 bases, and 8 bases had no gene match. Germline CDR1 reads SGDLS; CDR2 reads YYNGEE. Authors' processing steps: It was from reference gene primer amplification that nucleated cell counts were estimated. The protocol was immunoSEQ multiplex PCR, while the TCRdb copy is restricted to in-frame clones and leaves out a portion. The D gene and trimming were derived from the DNA, and the V and J assignments and clone size from that table. Among about 280,000 clones listed, approximately 91% were seen once. The gene calls are TRBV9 and TRBJ2-3, with 10 bases matching TRBD1. The specimen was peripheral blood. The receptor's source is a woman in her thirties or forties who had recovered from COVID-19. The CDR3 is CASSPTRTGGTDTQYF. CDR3 coding DNA: TGTGCCAGCAGCCCAACCAGGACAGGGGGTACAGATACGCAGTATTTT.